Below, 16 T cell receptor beta chains from the same sample are listed, as sequenced in a study of neurological immune-mediated disorders. TCRdb called the 5' RACE reads again in MiXCR, with one record for every CDR3 protein. The sample contains 55,000 to 65,000 distinct CDR3 sequences, more than 9.5% of which appear only once. Documented time point: longitudinal time-point 2. Material for sequencing was PBMCs. Every receptor here comes from a man aged 25-40 years in good health.

In this sample, this clonotype turned up many times. The rearrangement uses TRBV29-1 and TRBJ2-3; 7 nucleotides line up with TRBD1. In germline, CDR1 is SQVTM, CDR2 ANQGSEA. The CDR3 has 15 amino acids. J was trimmed by 1 base and V by 3 bases; bases with no gene match: 7. Here the CDR3 DNA reads TGCAGCGTTGAGGGAAGGGGGCTGGGCACAGATACGCAGTATTTT. Residues: CSVEGRGLGTDTQYF.

This clonotype was observed at least ten times. The J gene is TRBJ2-5, the V gene TRBV29-1; tentative D call: TRBD1 (5 bases). V lost 6 bases, J lost 5 bases, and 22 bases lay in between. The CDR3 spans 15 residues. Germline CDR1 reads SQVTM; CDR2 reads ANQGSEA. The CDR3 DNA is TGCAGCGTCACCCAATCAACAGGAATGGGGGAGACCCAGTACTTC. It codes for CSVTQSTGMGETQYF. Full variable domain (outside the CDR3, taken from reference TRBV29-1 and TRBJ2-5): SAVISQKPSRDICQRGTSLTIQCQVDSQVTMMFWYRQQPGQSLTLIATANQGSEATYESGFVIDKFPISRPNLTFSTLTVSNMSPEDSSIYLCSVTQSTGMGETQYFGPGTRLLVL.

This clonotype came up many times. This sequence joins TRBV7-6 and TRBJ2-3; D gene ambiguous. The CDR3 runs 15 residues. The germline V and J ends were trimmed by 1 base and 0 bases, with 8 bases remaining between them. Looked up from germline, CDR1 is SGHVS and CDR2 is FNYEAQ. CDR3 sequence reads: CASSLGTISTDTQYF. CDR3 DNA: TGTGCCAGCAGCTTAGGAACCATAAGCACAGATACGCAGTATTTT. Full variable domain (missing parts from reference TRBV7-6 and TRBJ2-3): GAGVSQSPRYKVTKRGQDVALRCDPISGHVSLYWYRQALGQGPEFLTYFNYEAQQDKSGLPNDRFSAERPEGSISTLTIQRTEQRDSAMYRCASSLGTISTDTQYFGPGTRLTVL.

In its sample, this clonotype was seen many times. The gene calls are TRBV5-1 and TRBJ2-5; D possibly matches TRBD1 or TRBD2 (6 bases each). Per the germline V gene, CDR1 is SGHRS and CDR2 is YFSETQ. The CDR3 has 14 amino acids. The ends were cut back, 4 bases at V and 2 bases at J, with 12 bases in the middle. The CDR3 DNA sequence: TGCGCCAGCAGCACAGGGACTTCTCAAGAGACCCAGTACTTC. Encoded protein: CASSTGTSQETQYF.

This clonotype has just one count. Given a much more abundant clone one base away, this may be a read error. The chain carries TRBV20-1 and TRBJ2-1; no clear D. The CDR3 sequence is 10 residues long. From germline, CDR1 is DFQATT and CDR2 SNEGSKA (reference sequence). V lost 7 bases and J lost 9, with 10 bases in between. The CDR3 DNA reads as TGCAGTGACGTAATAATTGAGCAGTTCTTC. Translation gives CSDVIIEQFF.

The V call is TRBV7-3, the J call TRBJ2-3; D possibly corresponds to TRBD2 (7 bases). Between the trimmed V and J ends, which lost 4 bases and 1 base, there was a span of 12 bases. CDR1 is SGHTA, CDR2 FQGTGA, per germline. This CDR3 is built from 15 residues. The CDR3 is CASSWGGRGTDTQYF. The DNA of the CDR3 is TGTGCCAGCAGCTGGGGGGGCCGTGGCACAGATACGCAGTATTTT.

This clonotype was counted ten times or more. This chain connects TRBV28 to TRBJ2-1, with 10 bases that match TRBD2. Losses at the gene ends were 1 base for V and 8 bases for J; bases not matched to a gene: 2. Germline CDR1 MDHEN, CDR2 SYDVKM. CDR3 length: 14 residues. CDR3 sequence: CASSLSGTSDEQFF. The CDR3 nucleotides read TGTGCCAGCAGTTTATCCGGGACTAGCGATGAGCAGTTCTTC. Full variable domain (rest looked up from reference TRBV28 and TRBJ2-1): DVKVTQSSRYLVKRTGEKVFLECVQDMDHENMFWYRQDPGLGLRLIYFSYDVKMKEKGDIPEGYSVSREKKERFSLILESASTNQTSMYLCASSLSGTSDEQFFGPGTRLTVL.

This clonotype was detected ten times or more. The chain combines TRBV5-1 with TRBJ2-1; D perhaps matches TRBD2 (10 bases). This CDR3 comprises 18 residues. Germline V gene sequence: CDR1 SGHRS, CDR2 YFSETQ. Trimming shortened V by 3 bases and J by 4 bases, and 23 bases separated the two germline ends. CDR3 in DNA: TGCGCCAGCAGCTCACAGGGGGCGGAACTAGCGGGATACAATGAGCAGTTCTTC. Translated: CASSSQGAELAGYNEQFF.

This clonotype was recorded many times. V is TRBV7-9 and J is TRBJ2-7; D unclear. The length of the CDR3 is 14 residues. Germline V CDR1 and CDR2: SEHNR, FQNEAQ (reference sequence). V lost 1 base, J lost 6 bases, and 13 bases lay in between. CDR3 DNA sequence: TGTGCCAGCAGCTTAGGGGGATCCCCTACCGAGCAGTACTTC. This sequence encodes CASSLGGSPTEQYF.

This clonotype was observed a few times. V usage is TRBV3-1 and J usage is TRBJ2-3; 11 bases are shared with TRBD1. V gave up 3 bases and J gave up 4 bases; unmatched junction bases: 6. Germline assignment: CDR1 LGHDT and CDR2 YNNKEL (reference sequence). The CDR3 spans 16 residues. CDR3 in amino acids: CASSQGTGGFADTQYF. Here the CDR3 DNA reads TGTGCCAGCAGCCAGGGGACAGGGGGTTTTGCAGATACGCAGTATTTT.

CDR3 residues: CASSHVATTGELFF. The CDR3 region has the DNA TGCGCCAGCAGCCACGTAGCGACAACCGGGGAGCTGTTTTTT. This chain joins TRBV4-1 and TRBJ2-2; a weak D match, TRBD2 (5 bases). CDR3 length: 14 residues. Per germline, CDR1 MGHRA and CDR2 YSYEKL. Trimming stripped 3 bases from V and 5 bases from J, with 10 bases between.

This clonotype has at least ten counts. The V gene is TRBV29-1, the J gene TRBJ2-1, with 9 bases that match TRBD2. Germline V lookup: CDR1 SQVTM, CDR2 ANQGSEA. V lost 3 bases and J lost 7; bases outside the gene matches: 16. The CDR3 runs 17 residues. CDR3 region: CSVDGKRAGGPGNEQFF. CDR3 nucleotides: TGCAGCGTTGATGGAAAACGAGCGGGAGGCCCGGGGAATGAGCAGTTCTTC.

This clonotype was picked up many times. This rearrangement joins TRBV29-1 to TRBJ2-5; D is ambiguous. The CDR3 totals 12 residues. Trimming took 6 bases from V and 1 from J, leaving 9 bases between them. Germline V gene sequence: CDR1 SQVTM, CDR2 ANQGSEA. This CDR3 reads CSVKWSQETQYF. In DNA form, the CDR3 reads TGCAGCGTAAAGTGGTCCCAAGAGACCCAGTACTTC.

The rearrangement uses TRBV20-1 and TRBJ2-3; 8 bases map to TRBD1. With 0 bases clipped from V and 3 bases from J, the junction kept 8 bases outside the gene matches. The CDR3 spans 16 residues. Germline loops: CDR1 DFQATT, CDR2 SNEGSKA (reference sequence). The DNA for the CDR3 is TGCAGTGCTAGAGATACGGACAGGGAAACAACAGATACGCAGTATTTT. Residues: CSARDTDRETTDTQYF.

This clonotype was seen at least ten times. This chain uses TRBV5-1 with TRBJ2-3, with 8 bases lining up with TRBD2. Germline loops: CDR1 SGHRS, CDR2 YFSETQ. V shed 0 bases, J shed 5 bases, and the junction held 2 bases outside the gene matches. The CDR3 is 14 residues long. The CDR3 DNA is TGCGCCAGCAGCTTGGGAGCGGGGGAAGATACGCAGTATTTT. Its translation: CASSLGAGEDTQYF.

At least ten counts were recorded for this clonotype. This chain connects TRBV27 to TRBJ2-5, with TRBD2 identical over 12 bases. CDR3 length equals 14 residues. V was clipped by 8 bases and J by 6 bases; unmatched bases: 7. The germline V gene has CDR1 MNHEY and CDR2 SMNVEV (reference sequence). The CDR3 loop reads CASRQGLAGKTQYF. The CDR3, as DNA: TGTGCCAGCCGCCAAGGACTAGCGGGGAAGACCCAGTACTTC.